The source of this TCR beta chain is a study of cytomegalovirus exposure and HLA in healthy donors. The wider study: Genetic ancestry analysis placed around 76% of the 398 donors that were genotyped in the Caucasian-associated cluster.

When sampled, the donors appeared nominally healthy, though they likely had unrecorded immune exposures. Germline V gene lookup returns CDR1 ENHRY and CDR2 SYGVKD. CDR3 size: 13 residues. V dropped 8 bases and J dropped 3 bases, with 13 bases sitting between them. With regard to this clone: Its antigen remains unknown.

Broader study findings: The study had only CMV serostatus as immune exposure information. Researchers reported in a later analysis that a missense DCLRE1C variant was tied to TCR beta V- and J-gene trimming.

Primers included in the PCR were 60 Vbeta and 13 Jbeta primers. Clones were sequenced by immunoSEQ multiplex PCR, and TCRdb holds only the in-frame ones, with some missing. The data hold some 130,000 clones, with approximately 68% observed a single time. The rearrangement joins TRBV10-3 to TRBJ1-2, with a possible D match to TRBD1 (6 bases). This sequence originates from a young man in good health and CMV-seropositive. The sequenced material came from PBMCs. The CDR3 loop reads CAIAVDSDYGYTF. The CDR3, as DNA: TGTGCCATCGCGGTGGACAGCGACTATGGCTACACCTTC.